This T cell receptor beta chain was observed in a study of post-analysis software for immune sequencing data (dated by TCRdb to between 2014 and 2017). Describing the broader study: Disease courses on record covered relapsing-remitting, secondary progressive and progressive-relapsing multiple sclerosis, though some patients had no subtype annotation. A subset of samples was prepared in parallel using single-end sample barcoding, then pooled and co-amplified after Illumina adapter ligation. Patient repertoires were compared against about twelve previously published healthy control repertoires from donors aged 6 to 25 years.

Overall results and qualifications from the work: Compared with controls, multiple sclerosis patients had significantly lower normalized Chao1 diversity, a finding suggesting substantial peripheral T-cell clonal expansion. Significantly higher frequencies in patients than in controls were found for about five TRBV segments, including TRBV5-6, TRBV5-1 and TRBV20-1. Strong co-clustering of samples prepared in the same batch was shown by direct clustering with F measure, prompting a batch-effect correction. The control group was slightly older than the multiple sclerosis patient group.

Receptor libraries were prepared by PCR. For sequencing, an Illumina HiSeq 2500 was employed. Unique molecular identifiers were incorporated into TCR beta cDNA libraries to reduce PCR and sequencing biases. Every 1 to 10 million input T cells yielded roughly 500,000 cDNA molecules, meaning each molecule approximated one T cell. The patient libraries were prepared and sequenced with the same protocol used for the earlier healthy control dataset. Samples belonging to the same batch were prepared together, multiplexed and sequenced on a shared HiSeq lane. Under the source paper's analysis protocol: Raw barcoded reads were processed with MIGEC, discarding single-read molecular identifier groups before consensus assembly and CDR3 extraction. VDJtools was used for post-analysis of the clonotype tables, with diversity normalized by down-sampling every dataset to the smallest sample size. To correct batch-related cross-sample contamination, repertoire overlap clustering matched CDR3 amino acid sequences but not nucleotide sequences. Clones were called with MiXCR by TCRdb after fastp trimmed the public reads at Q25, and only in-frame beta chains were retained. Rows matching on CDR3 protein sequence are summarized as one entry with the most common DNA and genes. Clone size and V and J calls follow TCRdb, not the original study. For this sample there are under 200,000 distinct CDR3 sequences; approximately 30% appear just once. The ten largest clonotypes hold nearly 3.5% of the sample.

TCR beta repertoires were profiled from peripheral blood of some 13 young patients with multiple sclerosis to demonstrate the VDJtools post-analysis software. The patients with multiple sclerosis were children and adolescents between roughly 6 and 17 years of age. This clonotype has a handful of counts. This clone's antigen is unknown. The junction departs from germline at one end; a sequencing error may be responsible. The CDR3 runs 16 residues from the cysteine to the phenylalanine. Just CDR3 DNA is preserved here, 48 bases in frame from base 1. This chain joins TRBV12-3 or TRBV12-4 to TRBJ2-6; 11 bases in the junction line up with TRBD2. Sequenced: blood. The receptor was isolated from a girl under 18 with multiple sclerosis. The nucleotide sequence reads as follows: TGTGCCAGTCGACTAGCGGGAAGCTCTGGGGCCAACGTCCGGACTTTC. Translated, it gives CASRLAGSSGANVRTF.